This is a list of T cell receptor beta chains from one sample in a study of T cells in Graves' hyperthyroidism and ophthalmopathy. TCRdb re-analysed the multiplex PCR reads in MiXCR, keeping a single row per CDR3 protein. This repertoire shows approximately 300,000 distinct CDR3 sequences, approximately 17% found once; its top ten account for roughly 50%. The sequenced material came from blood. The receptors originated from an older woman with Graves' ophthalmopathy. Both conserved end residues are part of each CDR3. D genes are given only for firm matches. Clone size is not always given. Where it is, it says once, few, many or a class for expanded clones.

clone size,V gene,J gene,D gene,CDR3 DNA,CDR3 protein
-,TRBV18,TRBJ2-7,TRBD2,TGTGCCAGCTCTTCAACCGGGACTAGCAACGAGCAGTACTTC,CASSSTGTSNEQYF
-,TRBV30,TRBJ2-5,-,TGTGCCTGGAGTGCGTCTGGGGTTTTTAGAGAGACCCAGTACTTC,CAWSASGVFRETQYF
-,TRBV19,TRBJ2-3,TRBD1,TGTGCCAGTAGTATCCAGGGGGCTAAAGATACGCAGTATTTT,CASSIQGAKDTQYF
-,TRBV5-1,TRBJ2-1,-,TGCGCCAGCAGCTTGCTGGGGGACCGCAAAACCAATGAGCAGTTCTTC,CASSLLGDRKTNEQFF
few,TRBV20-1,TRBJ2-2,TRBD1,TGCAGTGCTAGACCGGGACAGCACACCGGGGAGCTGTTTTTT,CSARPGQHTGELFF
many,TRBV12-3/TRBV12-4,TRBJ2-1,TRBD2,TGTGCCAGCATGGGGTTAAGGAGCGGGAGGGCCTTTGAGCAGTTCTTC,CASMGLRSGRAFEQFF
many,TRBV12-3/TRBV12-4,TRBJ2-7,-,TGTGCCAGCAGCCCACAGTCCTCTGGGTACGAGCAGTACTTC,CASSPQSSGYEQYF
many,TRBV6-2/TRBV6-3,TRBJ1-5,-,TGTGCCAGCAAGTCCGGGGATAGCAATCAGCCCCAGCATTTT,CASKSGDSNQPQHF
-,TRBV12-3/TRBV12-4,TRBJ1-6,-,TGTGCCAGCAGTTTATCAGGGTACTCACCCCTCCACTTT,CASSLSGYSPLHF
few,TRBV20-1,TRBJ2-3,-,TGCAGTGCTTCCTCCCTCACAGATACGCAGTATTTT,CSASSLTDTQYF
many,TRBV27,TRBJ1-5,-,TGTGCCAGCAGTTTTTCCAGCTCCCGTCAGCCCCAGCATTTT,CASSFSSSRQPQHF
many,TRBV4-2,TRBJ2-5,TRBD2,TGTGCCAGCAGCCCCCTGCCTAGCGGGAGGCCCGGGGAGACCCAGTACTTC,CASSPLPSGRPGETQYF
many,TRBV30,TRBJ1-1,TRBD1,TGTGCCTGGAGTGCGACAGGGCGGCCCTTGGGCACTGAAGCTTTCTTT,CAWSATGRPLGTEAFF
many,TRBV12-3/TRBV12-4,TRBJ1-2,-,TGTGCCAGCAGTCGCAACAGGGCTGGGGTCTATGGCTACACCTTC,CASSRNRAGVYGYTF
-,TRBV6-5,TRBJ2-3,-,TGTGCCAGCAGTTGGGCCCAACTTCCCACAGATACGCAGTATTTT,CASSWAQLPTDTQYF
-,TRBV12-3/TRBV12-4,TRBJ2-1,TRBD2,TGTGCCAGCAGCTCCCTAGCGGGGGCCTACAATGAGCAGTCCTTC,CASSSLAGAYNEQSF
many,TRBV28,TRBJ2-1,TRBD2,TGTGCCAGCAGTTCTCCGTCTAGCGGGAGGGGCTCCTACAATGAGCAGTTCTTC,CASSSPSSGRGSYNEQFF